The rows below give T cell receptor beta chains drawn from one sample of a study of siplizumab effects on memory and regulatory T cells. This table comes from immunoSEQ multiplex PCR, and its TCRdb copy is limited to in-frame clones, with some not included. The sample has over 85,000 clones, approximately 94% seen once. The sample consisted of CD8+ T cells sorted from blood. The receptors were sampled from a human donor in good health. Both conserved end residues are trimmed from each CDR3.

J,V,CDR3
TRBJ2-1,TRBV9,ASSERPNEQF
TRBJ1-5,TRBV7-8,ASRPPGGQNQPQH
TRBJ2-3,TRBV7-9,ASSGDLNSREITDTQY
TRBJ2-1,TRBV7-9,ASSQDWNPYNEQF
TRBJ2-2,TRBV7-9,ASSFSGVGNTGELF
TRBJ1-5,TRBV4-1,ASSQDQISNQPQH
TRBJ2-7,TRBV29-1,SARLARSGSQY
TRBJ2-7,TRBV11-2,ASSLVALGAGAYEQY
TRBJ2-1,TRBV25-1,ASSGDREDEQF
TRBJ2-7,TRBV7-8,ASSLSGVTYEQY
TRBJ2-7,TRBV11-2,ASSLGGGPQEQY
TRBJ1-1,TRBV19,ASSISSGNTEAF
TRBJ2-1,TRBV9,ASSPTGNYNEQF
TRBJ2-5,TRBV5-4,ASSSLAGATQETQY
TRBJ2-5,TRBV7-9,ASSVDRGRETQY
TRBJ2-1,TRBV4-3,ASSQELASANNEQF
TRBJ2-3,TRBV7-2,ASSFDPGLARDTQY
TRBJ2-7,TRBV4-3,ASSQGFTSSYEQY
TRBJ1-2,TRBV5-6,ASNLRQGANYGYT
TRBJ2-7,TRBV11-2,ASSLGGLAYEQY
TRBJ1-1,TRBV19,ASSMLQNTEAF
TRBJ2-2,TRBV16,ASSQSAGGNTGELF
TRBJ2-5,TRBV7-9,ASSPTGFQY
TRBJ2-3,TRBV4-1,ASSQDPQGPDTQY
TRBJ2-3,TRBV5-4,ASSLPGPRSDTQY
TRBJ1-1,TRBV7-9,ASSLAGEGWSEAF
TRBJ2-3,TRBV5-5,ATNLGVGTDTQY
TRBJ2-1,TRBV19,ASSVQSRGYNEQF
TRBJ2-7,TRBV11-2,ASSLAGPTYEQY
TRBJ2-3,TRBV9,ASSPRAGVGADTQY
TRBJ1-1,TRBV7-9,ASRPTGSEAF
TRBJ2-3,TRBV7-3,ASSGLGGTDTQY
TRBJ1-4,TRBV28,ASSLRLGPTTNEKLF
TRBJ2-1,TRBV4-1,ASSQIGDHPPGQF
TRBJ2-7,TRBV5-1,ASSLDAADHEQY
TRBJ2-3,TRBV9,ASSPLWRGSTDTQY
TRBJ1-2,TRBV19,ASSIPGTGRTLDYGYT
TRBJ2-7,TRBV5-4,ASSVGQGAYEQY
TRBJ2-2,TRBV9,ASSVPILDRVANTGELF
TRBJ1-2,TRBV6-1,ASSSRGPNYGYT